This T cell receptor (beta chain) was documented in a study of identical twins. This CDR3 contains 14 residues. The J segment lost 4 bases and the V segment lost 5 bases, leaving 4 bases of the junction unmatched. CDR1 is SGDLS, CDR2 YYNGEE, per germline. On this clonotype: The antigen is undetermined.

Whole-study findings and limits: Instead of following the same donors, the conclusions were based on cross-sectional statistical analysis.

Template switching added a universal primer binding site, and final cDNA carried unique molecular identifiers. TCRdb recomputed calls from the 5' RACE reads with MiXCR, one row per CDR3 protein. Found here are under 500,000 distinct CDR3 sequences, about 13% of them singletons; the top ten hold about 0.94%. These records were also assigned to another study, of yellow fever vaccine responses in identical twins.

This sequence originates from a woman aged 18 to 35 in good health. This chain uses TRBV9 with TRBJ2-1; 9 nucleotides agree with TRBD2. Source material: CD4+ T cells sorted from blood. CDR3 protein: CASRMTSGYNEQFF. DNA of the CDR3: TGTGCCAGCAGAATGACTAGCGGTTACAATGAGCAGTTCTTC.